This paragraph reports one TCR beta chain. Participants came from under 30 US areas, aged about 18 to 90 years. This sample was taken from a study of blood T cell repertoires in COVID-19. Sequencing was performed with immunoSEQ multiplex PCR; in TCRdb, only in-frame clones are kept and a portion is missing. The table lists around 450,000 clones, 87% of them singletons. The germline V gene encodes CDR1 MDHEN and CDR2 SYDVKM. CDR3 length: 14 amino acids. V lost 5 bases and J lost 3; bases outside the gene matches: 7. The chain carries TRBV28 and TRBJ2-7; 7 nucleotides agree with TRBD1. The sequenced sample consisted of PBMCs or T cells enriched from blood (not recorded which). The receptor was derived from a woman in her late teens or twenties with acute COVID-19. CDR3 protein: CASSLDRWDYEQYF. For the CDR3, the DNA is TGTGCCAGCAGTCTGGACAGGTGGGACTACGAGCAGTACTTC.